This TCR beta chain was sequenced for a study of control samples from healthy donors and cancer patients. Only in-frame clones appear in the TCRdb table, and some are missing; sequencing was by immunoSEQ multiplex PCR. The sample gives roughly 120,000 clones, over 75% of which show up once; around 3.5% is in the top ten. V lost 4 bases and J lost 10, with 13 bases in between. The CDR3 totals 12 residues. In germline, CDR1 is SGHNT, CDR2 YENEEA. The sequence derives from a woman between 55 and 75 years old with lung cancer. Input material: PBMCs. V and J are TRBV11-3 and TRBJ1-1; D is possibly TRBD1 (5 bases). The CDR3 sequence is CASSSRGGSAFF. The CDR3 DNA follows: TGTGCCAGCAGCTCCCGGGGGGGATCAGCTTTCTTT.